The 19 T cell receptor beta chains listed next were all sequenced from one sample in a study of radiation and T cells in renal cell carcinoma. The time point is: blood 4 weeks post-SBRT, at nephrectomy. Stated treatment: 15 Gy SBRT to primary tumor, nephrectomy 4 weeks later. Sequenced by immunoSEQ multiplex PCR; TCRdb stores in-frame clones only, minus some. The repertoire holds 130,000 to 150,000 clones, with 65% to 90% as singletons. The starting material was blood, obtained from a patient whose treatment included radiotherapy and nephrectomy. These receptor sequences come from a woman in her fifties or sixties with renal cell carcinoma.

V and J are TRBV27 and TRBJ2-7, with D possibly being TRBD1 (6 bases). V was cut by 4 bases and J by 3 bases, with 10 bases left in between. CDR1 and CDR2 from the germline V gene are MNHEY and SMNVEV (reference sequence). The length of the CDR3 is 13 residues. CDR3: CASSWTANYEQYF. CDR3 nucleotides: TGTGCCAGCAGTTGGACAGCGAACTACGAGCAGTACTTC.

This sequence joins TRBV6-1 and TRBJ1-1; D is ambiguous. Germline CDR1 and CDR2: MNHNS and SASEGT. This CDR3 is built from 13 residues. Between the trimmed V and J ends, which lost 2 bases and 12 bases, there was a span of 16 bases. CDR3 bases: TGTGCCAGCAGTGAATCTGGCCTTATGGAAACTTTCTTT. Translating gives CASSESGLMETFF.

This clone was counted a single time. The V gene is TRBV9, the J gene TRBJ2-3; 8 nucleotides align to TRBD1. Germline assignment: CDR1 SGDLS and CDR2 YYNGEE. This CDR3 contains 16 residues. With 0 bases clipped from V and 1 base from J, the junction kept 4 bases outside the gene matches. The DNA of the CDR3 is TGTGCCAGCAGCGTAGTACCGGGACAGGGCACAGATACGCAGTATTTT. It is translated as CASSVVPGQGTDTQYF.

The rearrangement links TRBV7-8 to TRBJ2-7, with 10 bases lining up with TRBD1. CDR3 size: 16 residues. V gave up 0 bases and J gave up 8 bases; unmatched junction bases: 10. Looked up from germline, CDR1 is SGHVS and CDR2 is FQNEAQ. The CDR3 protein is CASSLAPYGTGVKQYF. The CDR3 DNA reads as TGTGCCAGCAGCTTAGCACCTTATGGGACAGGGGTCAAGCAGTACTTC. Complete variable domain (other parts from reference TRBV7-8 and TRBJ2-7): GAGVSQSPRYKVAKRGQDVALRCDPISGHVSLFWYQQALGQGPEFLTYFQNEAQLDKSGLPSDRFFAERPEGSVSTLKIQRTQQEDSAVYLCASSLAPYGTGVKQYFGPGTRLTVT.

The genes are TRBV9 and TRBJ1-1, with a weak D call TRBD1 (6 bases). Looked up from germline, CDR1 is SGDLS and CDR2 is YYNGEE. V lost 0 bases to trimming and J lost 6 bases, with 9 bases between them. This CDR3 is built from 13 residues. The CDR3 DNA sequence: TGTGCCAGCAGCGTAGTGGACAGAGCTGAAGCTTTCTTT. Residues: CASSVVDRAEAFF.

V is TRBV28 and J is TRBJ2-7, with 8 bases that match TRBD1. This CDR3 is 17 amino acids long. The trim removed 3 bases at V and 6 bases at J, leaving 16 bases unmatched. CDR1 is MDHEN and CDR2 is SYDVKM in the germline V gene. The CDR3 DNA follows: TGTGCCAGCAGTTTGGGCCGACAGGGGCTGGCGACGCGCGAGCAGTACTTC. This sequence encodes CASSLGRQGLATREQYF.

The chain carries TRBV7-2 and TRBJ1-2, with D possibly being TRBD1 (6 bases). V was pared by 5 bases and J by 4 bases, with 14 bases between. CDR1 is SGHTA, CDR2 FQGNSA, per germline. CDR3 length: 14 residues. CDR3 nucleotides: TGTGCCAGCAGCCAACAGGGCTCCTCCTATGGCTACACCTTC. Translating it yields CASSQQGSSYGYTF.

This clone was seen more than once but under ten times. This chain links TRBV5-1 with TRBJ1-2; TRBD1 matches 7 bases. V lost 3 bases to trimming and J lost 0 bases; unmatched junction nucleotides: 8. The CDR3 runs to 16 residues. Germline CDR1 SGHRS, CDR2 YFSETQ. CDR3 loop: CASSYAEGQSNYGYTF. CDR3 sequence (DNA): TGCGCCAGCAGCTACGCCGAGGGACAGTCTAACTATGGCTACACCTTC.

This chain joins TRBV7-2 and TRBJ2-1, with 7 bases fitting TRBD2. CDR1 and CDR2 from the germline V gene are SGHTA and FQGNSA. V gave up 4 bases and J gave up 3 bases; unmatched junction bases: 9. This CDR3 is built from 16 residues. In DNA form, the CDR3 reads TGTGCCAGCAGCTACACAAGCGGGACCGTCTACAATGAGCAGTTCTTC. This sequence encodes CASSYTSGTVYNEQFF.

The chain carries TRBV6-1 and TRBJ2-3; weak D call: TRBD1 (5 bases). Germline-derived CDR1 and CDR2 are MNHNS and SASEGT. This CDR3 is 13 amino acids long. Deletions cut 5 bases from V and 6 bases from J, with 12 bases between. Written as DNA, the CDR3 is TGTGCCAGCAGTTCTCAGTCAGGGGATACGCAGTATTTT. Protein: CASSSQSGDTQYF.

The gene calls are TRBV2 and TRBJ2-5, with 9 bases lining up with TRBD1. Trimming removed 6 bases from V and 5 bases from J; junction bases left unmatched: 7. Germline lookup yields CDR1 SNHLY and CDR2 FYNNEI. The CDR3 runs to 14 residues. The CDR3 loop is CASRRDRVGETQYF. DNA for the CDR3: TGTGCCAGCAGGAGGGACAGGGTAGGGGAGACCCAGTACTTC.

J is TRBJ2-5 and V is TRBV7-9; D is uncertain. Germline V gives CDR1 SEHNR, CDR2 FQNEAQ (reference sequence). V shed 0 bases and J shed 2 bases, with 7 bases lying between them. The CDR3 length is 14 residues. This chain's CDR3 is CASSLAYTQETQYF. The CDR3 nucleotides read TGTGCCAGCAGCTTAGCTTACACGCAAGAGACCCAGTACTTC.

This rearrangement joins TRBV6-1 to TRBJ1-4; D not certain. Trimming took 3 bases from V and 0 from J, leaving 5 bases between them. The germline V gene has CDR1 MNHNS and CDR2 SASEGT. The CDR3 consists of 14 residues. This chain's CDR3 is CASSEVATNEKLFF. CDR3 in DNA: TGTGCCAGCAGTGAGGTTGCAACTAATGAAAAACTGTTTTTT.

The rearrangement uses TRBV5-5 and TRBJ1-1; D ambiguous. V lost 4 bases and J 1 base, leaving 14 bases between the germline ends. The CDR3 spans 15 residues. CDR1 SGHKS and CDR2 YYEKEE come from the germline V gene (reference sequence). The CDR3 coding sequence is TGTGCCAGCAGCCTACAAGTTCGGGGGAACACTGAAGCTTTCTTT. Amino acid sequence: CASSLQVRGNTEAFF.

As regards this clone: A far larger clone is a single base away, which makes a read error likely. The rearrangement links TRBV5-6 to TRBJ2-5; D gene unclear. The V end was cut by 0 bases, the J end by 5 bases, with 11 bases between. This CDR3 region has 14 residues. The germline CDR1 and CDR2 sequences are SGHDT and YYEEEE. DNA for the CDR3: TGTGCCAGCAGCTTGGTCGGGCACCGGGAGACCCAGTACTTC. It codes for CASSLVGHRETQYF. The full variable domain, in which reference TRBV5-6 and TRBJ2-5 provide the parts outside the CDR3, is DAGVTQSPTHLIKTRGQQVTLRCSPKSGHDTVSWYQQALGQGPQFIFQYYEEEERQRGNFPDRFSGHQFPNYSSELNVNALLLGDSALYLCASSLVGHRETQYFGPGTRLLVL.

V is TRBV6-6 and J is TRBJ1-2, with D hard to call. Germline CDR1 MNHNY, CDR2 SVGAGI (reference sequence). V lost 0 bases to trimming and J lost 8 bases, with 16 bases between them. This CDR3 contains 15 residues. As DNA, the CDR3 is TGTGCCAGCAGTTACTCCCAATTTGTCTCGAGCGGCTACACCTTC. Its protein is CASSYSQFVSSGYTF.

For this clone: Additional DNA sequences in this sample encode the identical CDR3. This sequence joins TRBV5-4 and TRBJ2-7, with no clear D. The CDR3 has 13 amino acids. Trimming removed 0 bases at V and 4 bases at J, with 8 bases between. Germline values: CDR1 SGHNT, CDR2 YYREEE (reference sequence). CDR3 amino acids: CASSLEPLYEQYF. CDR3 coding DNA: TGTGCCAGCAGCTTGGAGCCCCTGTACGAGCAGTACTTC.

J is TRBJ1-5 and V is TRBV19; 7 bases line up with TRBD1. The CDR3 runs to 14 residues. The V segment lost 8 bases and the J segment 6 bases; nucleotides outside the gene matches: 10. Per the germline V gene, CDR1 is LNHDA and CDR2 is SQIVND (reference sequence). The CDR3 spells CASVRDSVSQPQHF. The CDR3 coding sequence is TGTGCCAGTGTCCGGGACAGTGTAAGTCAGCCCCAGCATTTT.

V and J are TRBV7-2 and TRBJ2-1; D is uncertain. Germline V gene lookup returns CDR1 SGHTA and CDR2 FQGNSA. The CDR3 runs 14 residues. With 5 bases removed from V and 2 bases from J, the gap between germline ends came to 10 bases. In DNA, the CDR3 is TGTGCCAGCAGCGTCCGGGCCGCCTACAATGAGCAGTTCTTC. Residues: CASSVRAAYNEQFF.